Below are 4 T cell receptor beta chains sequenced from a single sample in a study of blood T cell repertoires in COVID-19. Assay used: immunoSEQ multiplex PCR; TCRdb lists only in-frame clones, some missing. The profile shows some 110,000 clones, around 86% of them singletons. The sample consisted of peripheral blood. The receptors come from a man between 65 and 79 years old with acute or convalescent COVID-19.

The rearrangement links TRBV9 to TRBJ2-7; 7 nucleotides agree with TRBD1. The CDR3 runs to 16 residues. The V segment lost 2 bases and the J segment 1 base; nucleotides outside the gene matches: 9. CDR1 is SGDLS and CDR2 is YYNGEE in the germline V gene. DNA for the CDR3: TGTGCCAGCAGCGTGGGTAGGGGGCGCAGGTCCTACGAGCAGTACTTC. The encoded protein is CASSVGRGRRSYEQYF. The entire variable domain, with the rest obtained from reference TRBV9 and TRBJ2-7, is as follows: DSGVTQTPKHLITATGQRVTLRCSPRSGDLSVYWYQQSLDQGLQFLIQYYNGEERAKGNILERFSAQQFPDLHSELNLSSLELGDSALYFCASSVGRGRRSYEQYFGPGTRLTVT.

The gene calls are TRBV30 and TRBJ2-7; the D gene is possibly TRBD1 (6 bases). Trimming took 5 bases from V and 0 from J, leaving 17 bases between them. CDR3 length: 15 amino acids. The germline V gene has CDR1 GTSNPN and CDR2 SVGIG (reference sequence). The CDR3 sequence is CAWGDRREGSYEQYF. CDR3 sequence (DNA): TGTGCCTGGGGAGACAGGCGAGAAGGCTCCTACGAGCAGTACTTC.

The CDR3 nucleotides are TGTGCCAGCAGCTTGGGAGTCCCCTTGAACACCGGGGAGCTGTTTTTT. Residues: CASSLGVPLNTGELFF. The chain joins TRBV5-6 to TRBJ2-2; D is unresolved. CDR1 is SGHDT, CDR2 YYEEEE, per germline. CDR3 length equals 16 residues. V was pared by 0 bases and J by 1 base, with 10 bases between.

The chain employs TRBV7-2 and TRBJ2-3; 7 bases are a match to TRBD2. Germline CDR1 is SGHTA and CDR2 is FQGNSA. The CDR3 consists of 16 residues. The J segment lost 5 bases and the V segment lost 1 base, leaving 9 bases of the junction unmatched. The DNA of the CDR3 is TGTGCCAGCAGCTTAGGTCTGGGGGGGTGGAGAGATACGCAGTATTTT. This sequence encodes CASSLGLGGWRDTQYF.